This entry lists 5 T cell receptor beta chains sequenced from one sample in a study of T cell responses to AZD1222 COVID-19 vaccine. Measured with immunoSEQ multiplex PCR; TCRdb has only the in-frame clones, and not every one. The sample has 100,000 or so clones, roughly 91% seen once; the top ten hold approximately 3.7%. This specimen was peripheral blood, taken on day 0 of AZD1222 vaccination. Every receptor here comes from an adult in good health.

V gene TRBV5-1 combines with J gene TRBJ2-5; TRBD2 is a possible D gene (5 bases). Germline V CDR1 and CDR2: SGHRS, YFSETQ. V gave up 5 bases and J gave up 2 bases, with 13 bases separating them. CDR3 length equals 14 residues. This chain's CDR3 is CASSGGLGQETQYF. In DNA, the CDR3 is TGCGCCAGCAGTGGAGGTCTAGGGCAAGAGACCCAGTACTTC. Drawing the rest from reference TRBV5-1 and TRBJ2-5, the complete variable domain is KAGVTQTPRYLIKTRGQQVTLSCSPISGHRSVSWYQQTPGQGLQFLFEYFSETQRNKGNFPGRFSGRQFSNSRSEMNVSTLELGDSALYLCASSGGLGQETQYFGPGTRLLVL.

V is TRBV14 and J is TRBJ2-5; D possibly corresponds to TRBD1 (6 bases). V dropped 4 bases and J dropped 0 bases, with 9 bases sitting between them. Germline assignment: CDR1 SGHDN and CDR2 FVKESK. This CDR3 has 14 residues. CDR3 DNA sequence: TGTGCCAGCAGCCGGGGACAAAACCAAGAGACCCAGTACTTC. It is translated as CASSRGQNQETQYF. The variable domain in full, completed from reference TRBV14 and TRBJ2-5, reads EAGVTQFPSHSVIEKGQTVTLRCDPISGHDNLYWYRRVMGKEIKFLLHFVKESKQDESGMPNNRFLAERTGGTYSTLKVQPAELEDSGVYFCASSRGQNQETQYFGPGTRLLVL.

The CDR3 DNA sequence: TGTGCCAGCAGTTTCGAAAGTCCGTTCTCTCTGTTTTTT. This encodes CASSFESPFSLFF. The chain carries TRBV12-3 or TRBV12-4 and TRBJ1-4; D uncertain. The length of the CDR3 is 13 residues. V was pared by 3 bases and J by 14 bases, with 16 bases between.

The V call is TRBV19, the J call TRBJ1-5; TRBD1 matches 10 bases. The trim removed 7 bases at V and 7 bases at J, leaving 16 bases unmatched. This CDR3 contains 17 residues. Germline CDR1 reads LNHDA; CDR2 reads SQIVND (reference sequence). This CDR3 reads CASTEWVGQGGGQPQHF. Written as DNA, the CDR3 is TGTGCCAGTACCGAATGGGTTGGACAGGGGGGTGGCCAGCCCCAGCATTTT.

CDR3 amino acids: CASSGDLAKNIQYF. CDR3 sequence (DNA): TGTGCCAGCAGTGGCGACTTAGCCAAAAACATTCAGTACTTC. The chain employs TRBV21-1 and TRBJ2-4; the table assigns TRBD2, which was not confirmed against the DNA. TRBV21-1 is recorded as a pseudogene. The CDR3 is 14 amino acids.